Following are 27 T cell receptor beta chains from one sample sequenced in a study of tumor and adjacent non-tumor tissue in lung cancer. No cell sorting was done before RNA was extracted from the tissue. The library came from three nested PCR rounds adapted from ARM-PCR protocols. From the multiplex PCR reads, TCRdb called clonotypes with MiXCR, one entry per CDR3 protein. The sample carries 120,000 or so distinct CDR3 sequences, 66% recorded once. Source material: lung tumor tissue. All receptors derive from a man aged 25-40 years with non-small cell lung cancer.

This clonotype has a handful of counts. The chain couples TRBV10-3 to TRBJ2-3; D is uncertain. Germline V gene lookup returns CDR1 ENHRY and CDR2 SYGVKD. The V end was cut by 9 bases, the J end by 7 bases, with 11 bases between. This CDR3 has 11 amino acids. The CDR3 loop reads CAILAGNTQYF. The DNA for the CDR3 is TGTGCCATATTAGCAGGAAATACGCAGTATTTT.

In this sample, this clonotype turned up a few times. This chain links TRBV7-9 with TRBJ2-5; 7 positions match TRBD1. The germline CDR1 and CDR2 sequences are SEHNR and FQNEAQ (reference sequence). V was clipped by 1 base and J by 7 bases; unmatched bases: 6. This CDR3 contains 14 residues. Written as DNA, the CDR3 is TGTGCCAGCAGCTTAGAAGACAGGGCTGTGACCCAGTACTTC. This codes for CASSLEDRAVTQYF.

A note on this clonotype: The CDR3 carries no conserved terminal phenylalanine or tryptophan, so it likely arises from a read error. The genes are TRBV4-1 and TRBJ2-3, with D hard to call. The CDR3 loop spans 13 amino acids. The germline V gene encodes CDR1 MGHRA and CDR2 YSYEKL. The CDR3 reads CASSHPRTDTQYL. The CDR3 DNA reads TGTGCCAGCAGCCACCCACGGACAGATACGCAGTATTTG.

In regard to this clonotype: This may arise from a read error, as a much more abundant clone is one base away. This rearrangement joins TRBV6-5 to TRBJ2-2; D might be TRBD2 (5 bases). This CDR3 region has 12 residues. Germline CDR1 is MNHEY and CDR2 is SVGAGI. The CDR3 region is CASSYRYGELVF. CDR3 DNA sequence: TGTGCCAGCAGTTACAGATACGGGGAGCTGGTTTTT.

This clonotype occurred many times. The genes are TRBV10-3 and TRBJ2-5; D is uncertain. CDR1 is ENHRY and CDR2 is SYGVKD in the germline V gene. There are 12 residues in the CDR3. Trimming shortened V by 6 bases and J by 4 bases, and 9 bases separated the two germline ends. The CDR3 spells CAISDGGETQYF. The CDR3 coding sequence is TGTGCCATCAGCGACGGTGGAGAGACCCAGTACTTC.

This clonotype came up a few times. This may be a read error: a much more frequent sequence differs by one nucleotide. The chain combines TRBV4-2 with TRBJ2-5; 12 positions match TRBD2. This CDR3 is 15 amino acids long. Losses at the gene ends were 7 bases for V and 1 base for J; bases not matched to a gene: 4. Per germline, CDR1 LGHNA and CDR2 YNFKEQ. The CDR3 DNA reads TGTGCCAGCAACCAGACTAGCGGGGGCCAAGAGACCCAGTACTTC. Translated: CASNQTSGGQETQYF.

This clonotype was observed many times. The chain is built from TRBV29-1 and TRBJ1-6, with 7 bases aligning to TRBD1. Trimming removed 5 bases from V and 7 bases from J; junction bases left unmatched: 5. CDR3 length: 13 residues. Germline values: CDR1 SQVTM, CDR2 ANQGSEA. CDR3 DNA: TGCAGCGTTACCGACAGGGCGAATTCACCCCTCCACTTT. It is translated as CSVTDRANSPLHF.

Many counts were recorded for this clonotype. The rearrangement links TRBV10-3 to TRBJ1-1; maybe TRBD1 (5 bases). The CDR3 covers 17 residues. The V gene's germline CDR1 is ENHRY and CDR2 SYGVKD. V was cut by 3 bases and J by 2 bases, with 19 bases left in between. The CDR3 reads CAISDNWDRTSNTEAFF. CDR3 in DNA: TGTGCCATCAGTGATAATTGGGACCGGACTTCTAACACTGAAGCTTTCTTT.

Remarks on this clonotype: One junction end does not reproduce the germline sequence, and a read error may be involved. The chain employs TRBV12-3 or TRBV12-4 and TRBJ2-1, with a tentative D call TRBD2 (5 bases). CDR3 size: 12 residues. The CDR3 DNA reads TGTGCCAGCAGAAAACTAGTCGGGGAGCAGTTCTTT. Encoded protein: CASRKLVGEQFF.

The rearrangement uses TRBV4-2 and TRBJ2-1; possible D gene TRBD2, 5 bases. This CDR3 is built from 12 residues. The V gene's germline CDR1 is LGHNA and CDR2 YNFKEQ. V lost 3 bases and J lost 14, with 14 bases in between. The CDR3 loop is CASSHQGEEEFF. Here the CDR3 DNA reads TGTGCCAGCAGCCATCAAGGTGAGGAGGAGTTCTTC.

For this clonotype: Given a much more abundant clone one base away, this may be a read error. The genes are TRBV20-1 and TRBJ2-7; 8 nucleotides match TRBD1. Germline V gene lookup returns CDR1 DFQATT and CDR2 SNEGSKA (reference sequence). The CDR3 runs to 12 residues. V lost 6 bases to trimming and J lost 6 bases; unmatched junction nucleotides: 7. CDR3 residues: CSAQGAASEQYF. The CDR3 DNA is TGCAGTGCCCAGGGGGCAGCAAGCGAGCAGTACTTC.

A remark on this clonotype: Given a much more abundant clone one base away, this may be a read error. CDR3 nucleotides: TGTGCCAGCAGTTGGAGACTAGCGGGCGAGCAGTACTTC. As protein: CASSWRLAGEQYF. This rearrangement joins TRBV12-3 or TRBV12-4 to TRBJ2-7; the match to TRBD2 covers 10 bases. CDR3 length equals 13 residues. V lost 4 bases, J lost 6 bases, and 3 bases stayed unmatched.

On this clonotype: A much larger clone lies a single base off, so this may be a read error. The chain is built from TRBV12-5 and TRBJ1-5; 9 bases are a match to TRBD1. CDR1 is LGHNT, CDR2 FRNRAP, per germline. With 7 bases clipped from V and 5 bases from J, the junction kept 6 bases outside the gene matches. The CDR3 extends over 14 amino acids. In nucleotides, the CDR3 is TGTGCTAGTGTCCCCGACAGGGGGTATCAGCCCCAGCATTTT. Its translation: CASVPDRGYQPQHF.

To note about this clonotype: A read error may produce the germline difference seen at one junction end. The CDR3 reads CASSLDVTGNTGEPFF. CDR3 nucleotide sequence: TGTGCCAGCAGTTTGGACGTGACAGGGAATACCGGGGAGCCGTTTTTT. This chain uses TRBV5-6 with TRBJ2-2; TRBD1 agrees at 7 bases. Germline assignment: CDR1 SGHDT and CDR2 YYEEEE. The CDR3 spans 16 residues. The whole variable domain, filled in from reference TRBV5-6 and TRBJ2-2, reads DAGVTQSPTHLIKTRGQQVTLRCSPKSGHDTVSWYQQALGQGPQFIFQYYEEEERQRGNFPDRFSGHQFPNYSSELNVNALLLGDSALYLCASSLDVTGNTGEPFFGEGSRLTVL.

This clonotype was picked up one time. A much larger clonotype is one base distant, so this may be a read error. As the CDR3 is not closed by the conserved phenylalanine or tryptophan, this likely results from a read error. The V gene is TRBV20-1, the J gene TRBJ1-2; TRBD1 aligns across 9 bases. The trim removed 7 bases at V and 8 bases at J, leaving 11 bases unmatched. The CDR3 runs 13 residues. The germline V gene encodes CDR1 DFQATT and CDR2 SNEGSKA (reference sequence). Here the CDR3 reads CSGSGTGKRGYTS. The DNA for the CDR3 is TGCAGTGGGAGCGGGACAGGGAAAAGGGGCTACACCTCC.

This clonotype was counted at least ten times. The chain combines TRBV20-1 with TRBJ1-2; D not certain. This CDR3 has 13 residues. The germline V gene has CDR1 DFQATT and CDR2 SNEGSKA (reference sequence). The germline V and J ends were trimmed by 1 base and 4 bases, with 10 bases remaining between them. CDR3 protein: CSARGDLGYGYTF. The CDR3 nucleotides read TGCAGTGCTAGAGGGGATTTGGGCTATGGCTACACCTTC.

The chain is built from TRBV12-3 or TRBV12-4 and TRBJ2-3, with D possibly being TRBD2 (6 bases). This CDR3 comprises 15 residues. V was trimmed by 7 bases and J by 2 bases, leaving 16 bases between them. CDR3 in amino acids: CASIKQLAATDTQYF. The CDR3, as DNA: TGTGCCAGCATCAAACAATTAGCGGCCACAGATACGCAGTATTTT.

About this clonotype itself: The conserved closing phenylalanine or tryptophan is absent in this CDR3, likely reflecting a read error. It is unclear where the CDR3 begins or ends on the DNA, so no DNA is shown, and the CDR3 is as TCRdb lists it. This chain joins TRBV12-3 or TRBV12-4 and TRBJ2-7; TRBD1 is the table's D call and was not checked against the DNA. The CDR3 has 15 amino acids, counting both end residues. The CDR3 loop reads CASSLGETRLYERYS.

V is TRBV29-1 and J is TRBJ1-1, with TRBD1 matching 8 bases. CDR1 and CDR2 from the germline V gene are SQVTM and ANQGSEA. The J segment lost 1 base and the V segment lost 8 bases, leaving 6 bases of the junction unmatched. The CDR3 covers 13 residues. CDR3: CSTGQGRNTEAFF. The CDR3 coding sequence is TGCAGCACAGGACAGGGACGGAACACTGAAGCTTTCTTT.

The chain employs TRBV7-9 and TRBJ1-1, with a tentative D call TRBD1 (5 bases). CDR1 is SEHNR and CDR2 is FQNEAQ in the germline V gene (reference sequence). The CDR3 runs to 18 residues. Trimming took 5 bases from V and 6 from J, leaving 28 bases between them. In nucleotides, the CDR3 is TGTGCCAGCAGCACTATAATAAGTGGGGCGACCCAGAGCTCTGAAGCTTTCTTT. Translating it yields CASSTIISGATQSSEAFF.

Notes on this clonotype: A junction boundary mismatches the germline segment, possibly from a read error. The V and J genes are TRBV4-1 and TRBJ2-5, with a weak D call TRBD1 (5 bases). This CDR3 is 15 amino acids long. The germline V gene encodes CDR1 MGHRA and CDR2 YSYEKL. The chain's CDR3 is CASSHVGQGQVTQHF. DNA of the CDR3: TGCGCCAGCAGCCACGTGGGGCAGGGCCAAGTGACCCAGCACTTC.

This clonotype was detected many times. CDR3 sequence reads: CASSQIQGDTQYF. CDR3 in DNA: TGTGCCAGCAGTCAAATCCAGGGAGATACGCAGTATTTT. V is TRBV7-8 and J is TRBJ2-3; D is possibly TRBD1 (5 bases). The CDR3 consists of 13 residues. Looked up from germline, CDR1 is SGHVS and CDR2 is FQNEAQ. Trimming shortened V by 6 bases and J by 5 bases, and 12 bases separated the two germline ends.

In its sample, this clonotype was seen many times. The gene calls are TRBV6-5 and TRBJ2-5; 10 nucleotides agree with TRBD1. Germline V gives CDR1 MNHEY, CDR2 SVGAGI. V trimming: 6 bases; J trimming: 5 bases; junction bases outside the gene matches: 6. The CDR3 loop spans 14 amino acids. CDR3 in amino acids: CASSRDRGGETQYF. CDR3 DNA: TGTGCCAGCAGCCGGGACAGGGGTGGCGAGACCCAGTACTTC.

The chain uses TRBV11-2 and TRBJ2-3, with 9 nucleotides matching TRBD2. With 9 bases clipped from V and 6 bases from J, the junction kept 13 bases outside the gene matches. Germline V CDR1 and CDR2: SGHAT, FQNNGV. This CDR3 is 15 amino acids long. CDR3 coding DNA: TGTGCCAGTAGCCTCCGACTAGCGGACACGGATACGCAGTATTTT. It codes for CASSLRLADTDTQYF.

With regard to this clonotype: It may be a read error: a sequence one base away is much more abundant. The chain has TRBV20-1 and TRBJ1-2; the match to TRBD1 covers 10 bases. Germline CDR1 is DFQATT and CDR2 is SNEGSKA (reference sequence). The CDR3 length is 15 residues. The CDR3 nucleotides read TGCAATGCTAGAGTTCTGACAGGGGGCGTCGGTGGCTACACCTTC. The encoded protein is CNARVLTGGVGGYTF.

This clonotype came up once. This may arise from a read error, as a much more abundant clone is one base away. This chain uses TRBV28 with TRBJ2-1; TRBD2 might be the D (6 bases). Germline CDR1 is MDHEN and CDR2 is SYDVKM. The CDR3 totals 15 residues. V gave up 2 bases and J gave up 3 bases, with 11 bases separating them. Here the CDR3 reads CASSLGGTVYNEQFF. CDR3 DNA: TGTGCCAGCAGTTTAGGAGGGACTGTCTACAATGAGCAGTTCTTC. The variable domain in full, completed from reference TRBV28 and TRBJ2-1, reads DVKVTQSSRYLVKRTGEKVFLECVQDMDHENMFWYRQDPGLGLRLIYFSYDVKMKEKGDIPEGYSVSREKKERFSLILESASTNQTSMYLCASSLGGTVYNEQFFGPGTRLTVL.

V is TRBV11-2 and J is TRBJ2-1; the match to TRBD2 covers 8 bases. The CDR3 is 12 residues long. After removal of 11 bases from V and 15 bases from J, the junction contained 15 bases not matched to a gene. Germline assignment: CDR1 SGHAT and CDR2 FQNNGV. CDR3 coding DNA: TGTGCCTACAGCCGGGCGGGGGGTGATGGGTTCTTC. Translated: CAYSRAGGDGFF.